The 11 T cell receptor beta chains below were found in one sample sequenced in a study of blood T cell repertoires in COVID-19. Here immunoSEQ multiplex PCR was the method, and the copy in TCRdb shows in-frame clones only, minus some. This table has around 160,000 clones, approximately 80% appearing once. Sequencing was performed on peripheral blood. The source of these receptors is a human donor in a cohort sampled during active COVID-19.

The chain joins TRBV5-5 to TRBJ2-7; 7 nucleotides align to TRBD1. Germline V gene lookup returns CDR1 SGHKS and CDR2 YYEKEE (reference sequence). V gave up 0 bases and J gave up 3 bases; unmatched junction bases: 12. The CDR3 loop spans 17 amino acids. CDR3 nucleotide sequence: TGTGCCAGCAGCTTGGCCACTAACAGACAGGGATACTACGAGCAGTACTTC. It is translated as CASSLATNRQGYYEQYF.

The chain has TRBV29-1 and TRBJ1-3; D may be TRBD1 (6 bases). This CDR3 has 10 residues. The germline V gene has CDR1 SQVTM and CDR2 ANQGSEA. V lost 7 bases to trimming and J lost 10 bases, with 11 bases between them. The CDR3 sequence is CSAQGTTIYF. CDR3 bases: TGCAGCGCGCAGGGGACGACCATATATTTT.

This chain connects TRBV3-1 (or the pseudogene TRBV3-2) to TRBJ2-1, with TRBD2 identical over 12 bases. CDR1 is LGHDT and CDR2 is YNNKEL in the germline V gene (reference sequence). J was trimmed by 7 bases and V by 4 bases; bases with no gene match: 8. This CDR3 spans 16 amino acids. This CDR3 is CASSPSASGGANEQFF. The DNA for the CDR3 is TGTGCCAGCAGCCCCTCGGCTAGCGGGGGGGCGAATGAGCAGTTCTTC.

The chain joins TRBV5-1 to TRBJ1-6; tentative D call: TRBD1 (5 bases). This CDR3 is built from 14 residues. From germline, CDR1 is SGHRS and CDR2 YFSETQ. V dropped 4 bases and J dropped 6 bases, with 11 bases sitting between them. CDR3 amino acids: CASSPGHSNSPLHF. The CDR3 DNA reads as TGCGCCAGCAGCCCCGGACATTCTAATTCACCCCTCCACTTT. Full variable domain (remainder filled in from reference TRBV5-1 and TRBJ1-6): KAGVTQTPRYLIKTRGQQVTLSCSPISGHRSVSWYQQTPGQGLQFLFEYFSETQRNKGNFPGRFSGRQFSNSRSEMNVSTLELGDSALYLCASSPGHSNSPLHFGNGTRLTVT.

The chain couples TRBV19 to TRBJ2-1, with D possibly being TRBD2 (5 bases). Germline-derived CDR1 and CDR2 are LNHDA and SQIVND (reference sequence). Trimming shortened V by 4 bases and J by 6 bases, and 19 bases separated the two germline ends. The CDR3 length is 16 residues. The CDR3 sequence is CASSTPGGGWGNEQFF. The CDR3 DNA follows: TGTGCCAGTAGTACCCCAGGCGGAGGCTGGGGCAATGAGCAGTTCTTC.

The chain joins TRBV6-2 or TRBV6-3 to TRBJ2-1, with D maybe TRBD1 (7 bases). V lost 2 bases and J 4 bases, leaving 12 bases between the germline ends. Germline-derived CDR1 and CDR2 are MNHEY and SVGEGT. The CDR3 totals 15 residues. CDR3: CASSYVAGGYNEQFF. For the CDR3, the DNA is TGTGCCAGCAGTTACGTCGCAGGGGGGTACAATGAGCAGTTCTTC.

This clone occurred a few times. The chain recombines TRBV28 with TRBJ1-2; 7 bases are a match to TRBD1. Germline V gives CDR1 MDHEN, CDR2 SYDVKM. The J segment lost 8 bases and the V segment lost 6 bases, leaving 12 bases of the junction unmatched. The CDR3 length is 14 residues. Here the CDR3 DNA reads TGTGCCAGCAGCGGGACAGCTCTAGGTTTGGGCTACACCTTC. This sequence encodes CASSGTALGLGYTF.

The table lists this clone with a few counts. CDR3 bases: TGTGCCAGCAGTACTTTCTATGGGAGGAAGAACACTGAAGCTTTCTTT. It yields the protein CASSTFYGRKNTEAFF. The V call is TRBV5-4, the J call TRBJ1-1, with D unclear. Germline V lookup: CDR1 SGHNT, CDR2 YYREEE (reference sequence). The CDR3 is 16 residues long. V was clipped by 5 bases and J by 1 base, with 18 bases between them. Together with reference TRBV5-4 and TRBJ1-1, the CDR3 gives the full variable domain: ETGVTQSPTHLIKTRGQQVTLRCSSQSGHNTVSWYQQALGQGPQFIFQYYREEENGRGNFPPRFSGLQFPNYSSELNVNALELDDSALYLCASSTFYGRKNTEAFFGQGTRLTVV.

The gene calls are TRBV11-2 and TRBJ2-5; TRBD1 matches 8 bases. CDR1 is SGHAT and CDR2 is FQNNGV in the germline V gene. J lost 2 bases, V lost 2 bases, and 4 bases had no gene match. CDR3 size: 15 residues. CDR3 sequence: CASSLRTGRQETQYF. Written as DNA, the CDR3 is TGTGCCAGCAGCTTACGGACAGGGAGGCAAGAGACCCAGTACTTC.

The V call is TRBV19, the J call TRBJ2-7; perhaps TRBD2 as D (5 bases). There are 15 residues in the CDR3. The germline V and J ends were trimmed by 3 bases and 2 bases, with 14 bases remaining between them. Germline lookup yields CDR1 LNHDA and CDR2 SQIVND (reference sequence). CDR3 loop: CASSIQGLSTYEQYF. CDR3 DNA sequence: TGTGCCAGTAGTATTCAAGGACTCTCAACCTACGAGCAGTACTTC.

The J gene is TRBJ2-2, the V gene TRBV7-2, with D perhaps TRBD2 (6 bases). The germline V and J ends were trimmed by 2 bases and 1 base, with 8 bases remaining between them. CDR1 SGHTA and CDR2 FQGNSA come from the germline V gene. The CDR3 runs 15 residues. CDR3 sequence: CASSLRRENTGELFF. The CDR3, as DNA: TGTGCCAGCAGCTTAAGGAGGGAGAACACCGGGGAGCTGTTTTTT.